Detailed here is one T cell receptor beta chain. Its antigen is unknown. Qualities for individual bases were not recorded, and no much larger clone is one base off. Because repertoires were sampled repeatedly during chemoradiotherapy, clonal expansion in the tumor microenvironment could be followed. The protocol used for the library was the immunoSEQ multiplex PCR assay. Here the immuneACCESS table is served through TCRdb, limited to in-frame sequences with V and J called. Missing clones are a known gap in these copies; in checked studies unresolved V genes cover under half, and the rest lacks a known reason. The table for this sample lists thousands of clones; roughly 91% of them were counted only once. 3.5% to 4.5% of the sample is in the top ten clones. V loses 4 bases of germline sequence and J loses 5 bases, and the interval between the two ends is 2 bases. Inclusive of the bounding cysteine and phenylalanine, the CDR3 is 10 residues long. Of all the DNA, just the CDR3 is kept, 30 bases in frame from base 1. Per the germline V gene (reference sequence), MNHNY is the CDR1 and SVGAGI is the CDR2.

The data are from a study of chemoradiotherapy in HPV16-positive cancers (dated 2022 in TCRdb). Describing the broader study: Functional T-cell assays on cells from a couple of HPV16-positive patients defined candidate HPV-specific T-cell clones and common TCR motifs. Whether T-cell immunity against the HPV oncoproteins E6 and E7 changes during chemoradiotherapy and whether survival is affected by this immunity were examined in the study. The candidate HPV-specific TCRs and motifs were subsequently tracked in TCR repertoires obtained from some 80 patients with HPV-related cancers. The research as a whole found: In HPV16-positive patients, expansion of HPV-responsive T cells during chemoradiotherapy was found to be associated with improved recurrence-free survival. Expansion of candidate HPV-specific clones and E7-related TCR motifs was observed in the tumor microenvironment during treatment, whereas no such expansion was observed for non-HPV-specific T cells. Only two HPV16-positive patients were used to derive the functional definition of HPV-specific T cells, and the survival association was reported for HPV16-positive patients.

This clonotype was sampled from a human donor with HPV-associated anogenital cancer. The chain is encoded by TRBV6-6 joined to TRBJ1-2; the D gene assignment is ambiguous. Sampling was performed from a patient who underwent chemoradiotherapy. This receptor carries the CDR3 CASSSYGYTF. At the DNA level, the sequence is TGTGCCAGCAGTTCGTATGGCTACACCTTC.